This paragraph covers one TCR beta chain sequence. Germline assignment: CDR1 LGHNA and CDR2 YNFKEQ. This CDR3 comprises 13 residues. Trimming took 2 bases from V and 5 from J, leaving 10 bases between them. Clones were sequenced by immunoSEQ multiplex PCR, and TCRdb holds only the in-frame ones, with some missing. The profile covers approximately 57,000 clones, with approximately 90% appearing a single time and 3.6% taken by the ten largest. The sample belongs to a study of T cell changes during pregnancy in multiple sclerosis. The source material was peripheral blood, sampled after pregnancy. The source of this sequence is a female donor in good health, enrolled as a control in a pregnancy study. J is TRBJ2-7 and V is TRBV4-2; D is undetermined. In nucleotides, the CDR3 is TGTGCCAGCAGCCAATTCGACAACCACGAGCAGTACTTC. Protein sequence: CASSQFDNHEQYF.